The entry that follows covers one T cell receptor beta chain sequence. What it recognizes is unknown. Data came from immunoSEQ multiplex PCR; TCRdb stores just in-frame clones and leaves some out. The sample includes 4,800 or so clones, around four fifths of them seen just once. From germline, CDR1 is SGHRS and CDR2 YFSETQ. CDR3 length equals 16 residues. V lost 1 base and J lost 0; bases outside the gene matches: 5. Processing was applied to graft tissue in order to liberate intraepithelial and lamina propria lymphocytes. This sample stems from a study of graft-versus-host responses after intestinal transplantation. Study conclusions and caveats: GvH clones appeared in recipient marrow, some first in ileum or blood.

The rearrangement uses TRBV5-1 and TRBJ2-3, with TRBD2 identical over 7 bases. This TCR was sampled from a human patient who received an intestinal transplant, so some T cells may come from the graft donor. The sequences come from ileum tissue, collected 127 days after intestinal transplantation. In DNA form, the CDR3 reads TGCGCCAGCAGCTTGAGGCCTAGCGGTAGCACAGATACGCAGTATTTT. Translation: CASSLRPSGSTDTQYF.